This T cell receptor beta chain came from a study of Graves' ophthalmopathy and Graves' hyperthyroidism. Beta-chain TCR CDR3 regions were amplified from RNA transcripts. The library came from an HTBI-primed first-round RT-PCR and a second-round multiplex PCR. Each CDR3 protein gets one entry after TCRdb re-called the multiplex PCR reads with MiXCR. The top ten hold roughly 11% of the sample, which has roughly 1.1 million distinct CDR3 sequences, 35% to 45% seen once. Sequencing was carried out using peripheral blood or thyroid tissue (not recorded which). The clonotype was recovered from an adult man with Graves' hyperthyroidism.

DNA of the CDR3: TGTGCCAGCAGCCGAACAGCGAAGGCTAGCGGGGTCCTCTCTGGGGCCAACGTCCTGACTTTC. Translating it yields CASSRTAKASGVLSGANVLTF. The chain uses TRBV7-2 and TRBJ2-6, with 9 bases matching TRBD2. Germline CDR1 SGHTA, CDR2 FQGNSA. J lost 0 bases, V lost 5 bases, and 17 bases had no gene match. This CDR3 has 21 amino acids.